This T cell receptor (beta chain) was retrieved from a study of blood T cell repertoires in COVID-19. Looking at the study overall: Some COVID-19 samples were acute and others convalescent; all came from the United States, Italy and Spain.

Assay: immunoSEQ multiplex PCR; the TCRdb copy retains only in-frame clones and omits some. The sample has around 98,000 clones, approximately 88% seen once. This CDR3 has 13 residues. The germline V gene encodes CDR1 MNHEY and CDR2 SVGAGI. Trimming removed 6 bases from V and 4 bases from J, with 13 bases in between. V is TRBV6-5 and J is TRBJ2-7; tentatively, D is TRBD1 (6 bases). The sample consisted of peripheral blood. The clonotype comes from an older woman with acute or convalescent COVID-19. The CDR3 region is CASRAGVAYEQYF. The CDR3 coding sequence is TGTGCCAGCAGGGCAGGGGTTGCGTACGAGCAGTACTTC.